These T cell receptor beta chains were read from a single sample in a study of cytomegalovirus exposure and HLA in healthy donors. The data were produced by immunoSEQ multiplex PCR, yet TCRdb's version contains in-frame clones alone and is incomplete. The sample has just over 200,000 clones, more than 65% seen once. The sequenced sample consisted of PBMCs. The receptor set was obtained from a man aged 50-59 years in good health and CMV-seronegative. CDR3s include the opening cysteine and the closing phenylalanine or tryptophan. D genes are given only for firm matches. The size of a clone is reported for some rows only, either as once, few or many, or as a class for expanded clones.

cdr3_aa cdr3_nt j_call d_call clone_size v_call
CAWSVLVGIGELFF TGTGCCTGGAGTGTACTAGTTGGTATCGGGGAGCTGTTTTTT TRBJ2-2 NA NA TRBV30
CASSPQTGAYSGANVLTF TGTGCCAGCTCACCACAAACAGGGGCTTACTCTGGGGCCAACGTCCTGACTTTC TRBJ2-6 TRBD1 NA TRBV18
CASTTTPGLAREQYF TGTGCCAGCACCACCACTCCGGGACTAGCTCGCGAGCAGTACTTC TRBJ2-7 TRBD2 NA TRBV28
CASSYSKWERGEQFF TGTGCCAGCAGTTACTCGAAGTGGGAGAGAGGTGAGCAGTTCTTC TRBJ2-1 NA NA TRBV6-6
CASSLPGGDVPDTQYF TGTGCCAGCAGCTTGCCAGGGGGCGACGTCCCAGATACGCAGTATTTT TRBJ2-3 TRBD1 NA TRBV5-6
CASSRSGEWTDTQYF TGTGCCAGCAGCCGTTCTGGAGAATGGACAGATACGCAGTATTTT TRBJ2-3 NA NA TRBV13
CASTLAGSSYEQYF TGTGCCAGCACCCTAGCGGGGAGCTCCTACGAGCAGTACTTC TRBJ2-7 TRBD2 NA TRBV28
CASSRVGTEAFF TGTGCCAGCAGTCGGGTGGGCACTGAAGCTTTCTTT TRBJ1-1 NA NA TRBV11-2
CASSLSGSGSMTGELFF TGTGCCAGCAGCCTATCCGGAAGCGGGAGTATGACCGGGGAGCTGTTTTTT TRBJ2-2 TRBD2 NA TRBV7-3
CASSLGGDQPQHF TGTGCCAGCAGCCTGGGAGGAGACCAGCCCCAGCATTTT TRBJ1-5 NA NA TRBV9
CASSLLGRLYNEQFF TGTGCCAGCAGCTTATTGGGCAGGCTCTACAATGAGCAGTTCTTC TRBJ2-1 NA NA TRBV7-9
CASSHGTGGTDTQYF TGTGCCAGCAGCCACGGGACAGGGGGCACAGATACGCAGTATTTT TRBJ2-3 TRBD1 NA TRBV5-4
CARSFRIEGFKRECWSYNEQFF TGTGCCAGAAGCTTTAGGATCGAGGGATTTAAGCGGGAGTGTTGGTCCTACAATGAGCAGTTCTTC TRBJ2-1 TRBD2 NA TRBV5-3
CASTHSGSPLDTQYF TGTGCCAGCACTCATAGCGGGAGCCCACTAGATACGCAGTATTTT TRBJ2-3 TRBD2 NA TRBV5-4
CASSVPGVGNTEAFF TGTGCCAGCAGCGTCCCAGGGGTGGGGAACACTGAAGCTTTCTTT TRBJ1-1 NA once TRBV9
CASSRGNSGANVLTF TGTGCCAGCAGCCGGGGAAACTCTGGGGCCAACGTCCTGACTTTC TRBJ2-6 NA NA TRBV7-2
CASSKLANTGELFF TGTGCCAGTAGTAAGCTAGCAAACACCGGGGAGCTGTTTTTT TRBJ2-2 NA NA TRBV19
CASSPAGRDYEQYF TGCGCCAGCAGCCCCGCCGGGAGAGATTACGAGCAGTACTTC TRBJ2-7 NA NA TRBV10-1
CASSATSGAYEQYF TGTGCCAGCAGCGCTACATCCGGAGCCTACGAGCAGTACTTC TRBJ2-7 NA NA TRBV7-9
CASSLWDSVYNEQFF TGTGCCAGCAGCCTTTGGGACAGCGTCTACAATGAGCAGTTCTTC TRBJ2-1 TRBD1 NA TRBV9
CASSLGQTLYEQYF TGTGCCAGCAGCCTGGGACAAACATTATACGAGCAGTACTTC TRBJ2-7 NA once TRBV5-4
CASSLLAGATLAYVLTF TGTGCCAGCAGCTTGTTGGCAGGTGCCACCCTGGCTTATGTCCTGACTTTC TRBJ2-6 NA NA TRBV5-6
CASSIVEIRGTEAFF TGTGCCAGTAGTATTGTCGAGATACGGGGGACTGAAGCTTTCTTT TRBJ1-1 NA few TRBV19
CASSAGLAGVGGEQFF TGTGCCAGCAGTGCGGGACTAGCGGGAGTAGGGGGTGAGCAGTTCTTC TRBJ2-1 TRBD2 NA TRBV9
CAIMGGAPYGYTF TGTGCCATCATGGGGGGGGCGCCGTATGGCTACACCTTC TRBJ1-2 NA NA TRBV28
CASSLRSGVQEQYF TGTGCCAGCAGTTTAAGGTCGGGAGTGCAAGAGCAGTACTTC TRBJ2-7 NA NA TRBV28
CASSQDSSLKTGNRRTDTQYF TGCGCCAGCAGCCAAGATTCGTCGCTTAAGACAGGGAACAGAAGGACAGATACGCAGTATTTT TRBJ2-3 TRBD1 NA TRBV4-1
CASSKADRNRAKNIQYF TGTGCCAGTAGTAAGGCGGACAGGAACCGAGCCAAAAACATTCAGTACTTC TRBJ2-4 TRBD1 few TRBV19
CASSSQANEQFF TGTGCCAGCAGCTCCCAAGCCAATGAGCAGTTCTTC TRBJ2-1 NA NA TRBV7-9